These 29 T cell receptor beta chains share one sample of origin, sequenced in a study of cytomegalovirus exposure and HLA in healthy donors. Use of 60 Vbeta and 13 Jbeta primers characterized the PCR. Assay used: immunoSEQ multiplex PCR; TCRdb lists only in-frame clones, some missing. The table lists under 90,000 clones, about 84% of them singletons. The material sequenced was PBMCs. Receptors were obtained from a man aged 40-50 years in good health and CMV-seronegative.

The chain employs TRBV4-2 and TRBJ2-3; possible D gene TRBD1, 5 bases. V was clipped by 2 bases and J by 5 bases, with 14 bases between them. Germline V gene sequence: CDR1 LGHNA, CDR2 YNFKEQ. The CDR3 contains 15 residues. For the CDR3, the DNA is TGTGCCAGCAGCCAAATACAGGAGATGGGAGATACGCAGTATTTT. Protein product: CASSQIQEMGDTQYF.

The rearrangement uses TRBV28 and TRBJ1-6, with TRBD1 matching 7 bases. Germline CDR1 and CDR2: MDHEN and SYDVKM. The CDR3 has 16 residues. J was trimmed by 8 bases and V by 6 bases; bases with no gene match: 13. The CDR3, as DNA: TGTGCCAGCAGCCTACGACAGGGTGCCCCCCATTCACCCCTCCACTTT. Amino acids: CASSLRQGAPHSPLHF.

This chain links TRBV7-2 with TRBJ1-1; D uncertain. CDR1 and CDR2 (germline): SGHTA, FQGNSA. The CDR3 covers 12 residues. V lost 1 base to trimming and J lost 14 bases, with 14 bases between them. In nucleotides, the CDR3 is TGTGCCAGCAGCTTAGAGAGGGAGGTCTCGTTCTTT. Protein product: CASSLEREVSFF.

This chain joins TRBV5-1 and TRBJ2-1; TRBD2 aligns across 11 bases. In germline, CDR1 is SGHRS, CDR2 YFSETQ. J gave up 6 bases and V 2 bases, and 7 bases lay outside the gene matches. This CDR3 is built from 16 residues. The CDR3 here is CASSFTPGLAVNEQFF. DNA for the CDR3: TGCGCCAGCAGCTTCACCCCGGGACTAGCGGTCAATGAGCAGTTCTTC.

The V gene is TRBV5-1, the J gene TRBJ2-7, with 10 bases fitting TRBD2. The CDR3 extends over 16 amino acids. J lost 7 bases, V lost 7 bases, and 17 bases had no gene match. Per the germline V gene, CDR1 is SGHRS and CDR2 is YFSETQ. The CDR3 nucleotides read TGCGCCAGCTCCCTCACCCTAGCGGGGGTTGGAGTGGAGCAGTACTTC. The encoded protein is CASSLTLAGVGVEQYF.

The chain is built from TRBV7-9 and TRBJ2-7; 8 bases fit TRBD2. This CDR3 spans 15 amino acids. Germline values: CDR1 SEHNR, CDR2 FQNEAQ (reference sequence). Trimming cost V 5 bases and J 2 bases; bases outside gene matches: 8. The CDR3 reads CASSHGGGEAYEQYF. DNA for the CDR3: TGTGCCAGCAGCCACGGGGGGGGAGAAGCCTACGAGCAGTACTTC.

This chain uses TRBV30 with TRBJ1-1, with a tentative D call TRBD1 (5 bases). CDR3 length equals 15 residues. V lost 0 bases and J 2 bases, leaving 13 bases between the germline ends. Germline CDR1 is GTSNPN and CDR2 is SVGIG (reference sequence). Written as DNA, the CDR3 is TGTGCCTGGAGTGTACAGGACATGGCCAACACTGAAGCTTTCTTT. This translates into CAWSVQDMANTEAFF. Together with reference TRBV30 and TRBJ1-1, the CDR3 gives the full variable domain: SQTIHQWPATLVQPVGSPLSLECTVEGTSNPNLYWYRQAAGRGLQLLFYSVGIGQISSEVPQNLSASRPQDRQFILSSKKLLLSDSGFYLCAWSVQDMANTEAFFGQGTRLTVV.

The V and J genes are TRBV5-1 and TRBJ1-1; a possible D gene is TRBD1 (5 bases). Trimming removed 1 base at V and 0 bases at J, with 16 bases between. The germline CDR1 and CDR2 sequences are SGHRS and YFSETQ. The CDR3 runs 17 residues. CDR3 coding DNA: TGCGCCAGCAGCTTGTTATCAGGGTCAAGAATGAACACTGAAGCTTTCTTT. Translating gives CASSLLSGSRMNTEAFF.

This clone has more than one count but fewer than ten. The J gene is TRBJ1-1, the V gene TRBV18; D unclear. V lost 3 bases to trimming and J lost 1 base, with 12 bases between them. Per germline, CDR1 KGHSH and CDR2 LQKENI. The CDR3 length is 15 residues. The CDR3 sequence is CASSPYEGSNTEAFF. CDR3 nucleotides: TGTGCCAGCTCACCGTATGAGGGATCGAACACTGAAGCTTTCTTT.

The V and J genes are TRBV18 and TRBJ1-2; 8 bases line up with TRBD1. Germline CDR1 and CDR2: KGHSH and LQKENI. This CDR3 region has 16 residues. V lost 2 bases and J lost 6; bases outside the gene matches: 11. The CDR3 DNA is TGTGCCAGCTCACCAAATCCGGACAGGGTTATCCATGGCTACACCTTC. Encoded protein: CASSPNPDRVIHGYTF.

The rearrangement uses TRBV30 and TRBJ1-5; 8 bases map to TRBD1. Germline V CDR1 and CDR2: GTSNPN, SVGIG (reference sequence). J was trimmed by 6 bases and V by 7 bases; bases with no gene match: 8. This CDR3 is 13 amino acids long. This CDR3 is CASDDRGGQPQHF. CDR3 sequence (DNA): TGTGCCTCAGACGACAGGGGTGGTCAGCCCCAGCATTTT.

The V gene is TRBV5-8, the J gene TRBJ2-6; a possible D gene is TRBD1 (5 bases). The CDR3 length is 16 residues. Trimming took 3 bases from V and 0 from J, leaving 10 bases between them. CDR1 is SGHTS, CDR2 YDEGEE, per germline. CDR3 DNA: TGTGCCAGCAGCTCCCCAGGGTACTCTGGGGCCAACGTCCTGACTTTC. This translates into CASSSPGYSGANVLTF.

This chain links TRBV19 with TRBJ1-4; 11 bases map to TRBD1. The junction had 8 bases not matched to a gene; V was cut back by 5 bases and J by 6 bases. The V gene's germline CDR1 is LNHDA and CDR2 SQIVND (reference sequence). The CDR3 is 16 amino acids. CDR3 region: CASSAPRTGGYEKLFF. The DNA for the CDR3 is TGTGCCAGTAGTGCCCCCCGGACAGGGGGCTATGAAAAACTGTTTTTT.

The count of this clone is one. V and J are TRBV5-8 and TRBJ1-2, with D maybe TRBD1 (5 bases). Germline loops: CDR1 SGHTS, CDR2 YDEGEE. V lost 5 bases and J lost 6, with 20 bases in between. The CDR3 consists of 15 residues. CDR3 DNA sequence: TGTGCCAGCAGTCTTTACCTGACAGATGCTAATGGCTACACCTTC. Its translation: CASSLYLTDANGYTF.

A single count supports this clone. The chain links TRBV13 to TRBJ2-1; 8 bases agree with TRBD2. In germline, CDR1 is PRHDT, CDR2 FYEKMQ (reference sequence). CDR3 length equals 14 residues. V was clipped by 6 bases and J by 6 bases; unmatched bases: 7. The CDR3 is CASSSGGPSNEQFF. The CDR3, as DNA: TGTGCCAGCAGTTCGGGGGGGCCCTCCAATGAGCAGTTCTTC.

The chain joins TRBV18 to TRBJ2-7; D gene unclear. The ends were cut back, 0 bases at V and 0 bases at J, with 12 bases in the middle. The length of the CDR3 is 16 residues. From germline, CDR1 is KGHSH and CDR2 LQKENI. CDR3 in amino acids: CASSPPQAQSSYEQYF. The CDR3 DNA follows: TGTGCCAGCTCACCACCGCAGGCACAGAGCTCCTACGAGCAGTACTTC.

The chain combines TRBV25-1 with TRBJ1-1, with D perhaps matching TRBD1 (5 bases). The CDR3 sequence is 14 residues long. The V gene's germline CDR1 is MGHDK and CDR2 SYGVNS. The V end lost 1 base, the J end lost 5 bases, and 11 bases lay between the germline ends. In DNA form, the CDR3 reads TGTGCCAGCAGTGAATCGGGGGGTTCGACTGAAGCTTTCTTT. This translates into CASSESGGSTEAFF.

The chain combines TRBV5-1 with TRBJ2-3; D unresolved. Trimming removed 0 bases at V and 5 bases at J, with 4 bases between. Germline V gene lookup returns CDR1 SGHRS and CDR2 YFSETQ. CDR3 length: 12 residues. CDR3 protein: CASSLAGDTQYF. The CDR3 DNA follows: TGCGCCAGCAGCTTGGCCGGAGATACGCAGTATTTT.

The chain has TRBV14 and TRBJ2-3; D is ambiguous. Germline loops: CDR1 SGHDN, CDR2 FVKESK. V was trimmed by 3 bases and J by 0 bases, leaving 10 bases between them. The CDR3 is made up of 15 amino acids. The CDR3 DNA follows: TGTGCCAGCAGCCAGACCATGGGCAGCACAGATACGCAGTATTTT. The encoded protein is CASSQTMGSTDTQYF.

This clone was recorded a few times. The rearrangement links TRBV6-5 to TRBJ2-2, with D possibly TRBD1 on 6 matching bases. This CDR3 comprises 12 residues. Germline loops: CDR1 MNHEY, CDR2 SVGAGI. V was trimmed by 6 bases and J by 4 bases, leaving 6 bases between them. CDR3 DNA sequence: TGTGCCAGCAGGGACAGCACCGGGGAGCTGTTTTTT. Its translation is CASRDSTGELFF.

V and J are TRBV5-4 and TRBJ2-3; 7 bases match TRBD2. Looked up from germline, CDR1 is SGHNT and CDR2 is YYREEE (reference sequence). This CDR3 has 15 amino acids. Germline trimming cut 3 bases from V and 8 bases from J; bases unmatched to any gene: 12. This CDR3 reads CASSWGEGSTGTQYF. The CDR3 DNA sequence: TGTGCCAGCAGCTGGGGGGAGGGAAGCACTGGTACGCAGTATTTT.

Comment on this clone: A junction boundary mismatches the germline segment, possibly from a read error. CDR3 residues: CASSPTGTNYGYPF. The DNA of the CDR3 is TGCGCCAGCAGCCCGACTGGAACTAACTATGGCTACCCCTTC. The chain couples TRBV4-1 to TRBJ1-2; D is unclear. CDR1 is MGHRA and CDR2 is YSYEKL in the germline V gene. There are 14 residues in the CDR3.

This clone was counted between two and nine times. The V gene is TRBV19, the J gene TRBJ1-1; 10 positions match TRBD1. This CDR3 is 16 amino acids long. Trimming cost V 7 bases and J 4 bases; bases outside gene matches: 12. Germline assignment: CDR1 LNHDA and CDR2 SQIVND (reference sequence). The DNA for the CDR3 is TGTGCCAGTACTACGGGACAGGGGATGGTTCGCACTGAAGCTTTCTTT. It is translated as CASTTGQGMVRTEAFF.

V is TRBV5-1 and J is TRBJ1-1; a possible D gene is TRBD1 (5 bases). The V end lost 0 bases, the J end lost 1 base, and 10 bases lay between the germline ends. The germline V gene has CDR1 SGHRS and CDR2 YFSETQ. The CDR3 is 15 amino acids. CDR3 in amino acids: CASSLDGGGNTEAFF. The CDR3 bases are TGCGCCAGCAGCTTGGATGGGGGGGGGAACACTGAAGCTTTCTTT.

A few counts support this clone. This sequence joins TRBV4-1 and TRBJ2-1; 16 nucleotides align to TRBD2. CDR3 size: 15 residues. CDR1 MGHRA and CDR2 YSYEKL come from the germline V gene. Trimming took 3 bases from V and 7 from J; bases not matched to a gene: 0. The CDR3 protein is CASSQGLAGGNEQFF. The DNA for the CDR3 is TGCGCCAGCAGCCAGGGACTAGCGGGGGGGAATGAGCAGTTCTTC.

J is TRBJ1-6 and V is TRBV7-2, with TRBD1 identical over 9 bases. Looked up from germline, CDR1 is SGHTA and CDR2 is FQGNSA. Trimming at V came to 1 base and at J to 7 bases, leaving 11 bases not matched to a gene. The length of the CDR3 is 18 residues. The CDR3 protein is CASSLVLNWDRANSPLHF. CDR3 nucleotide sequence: TGTGCCAGCAGCTTAGTCCTTAATTGGGACAGGGCCAATTCACCCCTCCACTTT.

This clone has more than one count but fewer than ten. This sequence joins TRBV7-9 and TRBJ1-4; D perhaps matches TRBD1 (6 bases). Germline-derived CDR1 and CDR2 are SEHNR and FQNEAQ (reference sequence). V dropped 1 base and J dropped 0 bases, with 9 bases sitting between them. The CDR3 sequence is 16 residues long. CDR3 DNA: TGTGCCAGCAGCTTAGTCCGGACAGCAACTAATGAAAAACTGTTTTTT. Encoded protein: CASSLVRTATNEKLFF.

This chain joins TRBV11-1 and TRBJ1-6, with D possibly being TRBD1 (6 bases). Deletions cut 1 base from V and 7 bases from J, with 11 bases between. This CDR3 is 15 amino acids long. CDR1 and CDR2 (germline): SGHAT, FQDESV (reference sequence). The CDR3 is CASSLGQGQNSPLHF. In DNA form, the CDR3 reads TGTGCCAGCAGCTTAGGCCAGGGACAAAATTCACCCCTCCACTTT.

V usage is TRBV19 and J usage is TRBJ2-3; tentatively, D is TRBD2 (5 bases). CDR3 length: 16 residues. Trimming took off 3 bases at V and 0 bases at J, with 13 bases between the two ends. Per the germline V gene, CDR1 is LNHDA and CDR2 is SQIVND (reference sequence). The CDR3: CASSITGRSSTDTQYF. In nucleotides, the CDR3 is TGTGCCAGTAGTATCACGGGGAGATCTAGCACAGATACGCAGTATTTT.